Detailed here is one T cell receptor beta chain. J gave up 1 base and V 5 bases, and 3 bases lay outside the gene matches. The CDR3 loop spans 13 amino acids. CDR1 is GTSNPN, CDR2 SVGIG, per germline (reference sequence). The data belong to a study of PD-L1 blockade in urothelial cancer. Some clones are missing from TCRdb's copy, which holds only in-frame ones; the method was immunoSEQ multiplex PCR. Here the sample spans tens of thousands of clones, about 88% being singletons. Documented time point: peripheral blood 6 weeks after treatment start. The specimen was PBMCs, collected around atezolizumab (anti-PD-L1) treatment. The chain employs TRBV30 and TRBJ2-3, with 7 nucleotides matching TRBD2. This receptor was taken from a man in his fifties or sixties with urothelial cancer. CDR3 residues: CAWSGRGTDTQYF. In nucleotides, the CDR3 is TGTGCCTGGTCGGGGAGGGGCACAGATACGCAGTATTTT.